A selection of T cell receptor beta chains follows, all from one sample in a study of memory CD4+ T cells and cytomegalovirus serostatus. Repertoires were generated with immunoSEQ multiplex PCR, while TCRdb's copy carries only in-frame clones and drops some. The sample has tens of thousands of clones, around three quarters seen once. Sequenced input: memory CD4+ T cells from blood. The receptors originated from an adult in good health and CMV-seronegative. Each CDR3 is given with its conserved first and last residue. A D gene is named only where the DNA matches it firmly. Size is omitted from some rows. Given values are once, few, many or a class for expanded clones.

V gene: TRBV7-2
J gene: TRBJ2-3
D gene: .
clone size: once
CDR3 protein: CASSSPPKGGAYTDTQYF
CDR3 DNA: TGTGCCAGCAGCTCCCCCCCGAAGGGGGGGGCATACACAGATACGCAGTATTTT

V gene: TRBV28
J gene: TRBJ1-2
D gene: TRBD1
clone size: .
CDR3 protein: CASRRRGQGFAYGYTF
CDR3 DNA: TGTGCCAGCCGTAGACGGGGACAGGGGTTCGCTTATGGCTACACCTTC

V gene: TRBV28
J gene: TRBJ2-7
D gene: .
clone size: .
CDR3 protein: CASNPSRTGQYYEQYF
CDR3 DNA: TGTGCCAGCAACCCCTCGCGAACAGGGCAATACTACGAGCAGTACTTC

V gene: TRBV18
J gene: TRBJ2-2
D gene: .
clone size: .
CDR3 protein: CASSRLETGELFF
CDR3 DNA: TGTGCCAGCTCACGGCTTGAGACCGGGGAGCTGTTTTTT

V gene: TRBV6-1
J gene: TRBJ2-7
D gene: .
clone size: once
CDR3 protein: CASSESLPYEQYF
CDR3 DNA: TGTGCCAGCAGTGAAAGCTTACCCTACGAGCAGTACTTC

V gene: TRBV5-1
J gene: TRBJ1-1
D gene: .
clone size: once
CDR3 protein: CASSLAGGTTEAFF
CDR3 DNA: TGCGCCAGCAGCTTGGCCGGGGGGACCACTGAAGCTTTCTTT

V gene: TRBV15
J gene: TRBJ1-2
D gene: .
clone size: .
CDR3 protein: CATSRDRKALYGYTF
CDR3 DNA: TGTGCCACCAGCAGAGACAGGAAGGCACTCTATGGCTACACCTTC

V gene: TRBV29-1
J gene: TRBJ2-5
D gene: TRBD2
clone size: once
CDR3 protein: CSVDPAGERETQYF
CDR3 DNA: TGCAGCGTTGACCCAGCGGGGGAACGGGAGACCCAGTACTTC

V gene: TRBV28
J gene: TRBJ2-7
D gene: .
clone size: .
CDR3 protein: CASSLPASYEQYF
CDR3 DNA: TGTGCCAGCAGTTTGCCAGCATCCTACGAGCAGTACTTC

V gene: TRBV7-3
J gene: TRBJ1-1
D gene: .
clone size: .
CDR3 protein: CASSPTGGTEAFF
CDR3 DNA: TGTGCCAGCAGCCCGACCGGGGGCACTGAAGCTTTCTTT

V gene: TRBV11-1
J gene: TRBJ1-6
D gene: .
clone size: once
CDR3 protein: CASSLRASNNSPLHF
CDR3 DNA: TGTGCCAGCAGCTTAAGGGCTTCTAATAATTCACCCCTCCACTTT

V gene: TRBV5-1
J gene: TRBJ1-1
D gene: .
clone size: .
CDR3 protein: CASSLDGRANTEAFF
CDR3 DNA: TGCGCCAGCAGCTTGGATGGGAGAGCGAACACTGAAGCTTTCTTT

V gene: TRBV11-1
J gene: TRBJ2-2
D gene: TRBD1
clone size: .
CDR3 protein: CASSHFLFGQGAIPGELFF
CDR3 DNA: TGTGCCAGCAGTCACTTCCTATTCGGACAGGGGGCGATCCCCGGGGAGCTGTTTTTT

V gene: TRBV5-4
J gene: TRBJ2-1
D gene: .
clone size: .
CDR3 protein: CASGRLSYNEQFF
CDR3 DNA: TGTGCCAGCGGTCGATTGAGCTACAATGAGCAGTTCTTC

V gene: TRBV6-1
J gene: TRBJ2-2
D gene: .
clone size: .
CDR3 protein: CATPRHLNTGELFF
CDR3 DNA: TGTGCCACACCCCGCCATTTGAACACCGGGGAGCTGTTTTTT

V gene: TRBV5-8
J gene: TRBJ2-1
D gene: .
clone size: few
CDR3 protein: CASSLARVLHNEQFF
CDR3 DNA: TGTGCCAGCAGCTTGGCCAGGGTCCTTCACAATGAGCAGTTCTTC

V gene: TRBV7-2
J gene: TRBJ2-7
D gene: TRBD2
clone size: .
CDR3 protein: CASSLGLAGIYEQYF
CDR3 DNA: TGTGCCAGCAGCCTGGGACTAGCGGGAATCTACGAGCAGTACTTC

V gene: TRBV27
J gene: TRBJ2-3
D gene: .
clone size: .
CDR3 protein: CASRTLLGTQYF
CDR3 DNA: TGTGCCAGCAGGACGCTACTCGGAACGCAGTATTTT

V gene: TRBV4-1
J gene: TRBJ2-5
D gene: TRBD2
clone size: .
CDR3 protein: CASSQELAGMSREETQYF
CDR3 DNA: TGCGCCAGCAGCCAAGAGCTAGCGGGAATGTCGCGGGAAGAGACCCAGTACTTC

V gene: TRBV6-1
J gene: TRBJ1-5
D gene: .
clone size: .
CDR3 protein: CASSRREGNQPQHF
CDR3 DNA: TGTGCCAGCAGCCGGCGGGAGGGCAATCAGCCCCAGCATTTT

V gene: TRBV2
J gene: TRBJ1-3
D gene: .
clone size: once
CDR3 protein: CASSEQKILRNTIYF
CDR3 DNA: TGTGCCAGCAGTGAACAAAAGATCCTCCGAAACACCATATATTTT

V gene: TRBV5-4
J gene: TRBJ1-1
D gene: .
clone size: .
CDR3 protein: CASSFPGTANTEAFF
CDR3 DNA: TGTGCCAGCAGCTTCCCCGGGACGGCTAACACTGAAGCTTTCTTT

V gene: TRBV11-2
J gene: TRBJ1-1
D gene: .
clone size: .
CDR3 protein: CASSLDRAKTEAFF
CDR3 DNA: TGTGCCAGCAGCTTAGATCGAGCGAAAACTGAAGCTTTCTTT

V gene: TRBV9
J gene: TRBJ2-7
D gene: .
clone size: .
CDR3 protein: CASSVGQGTIYEQYF
CDR3 DNA: TGTGCCAGCAGCGTAGGGCAGGGGACTATCTACGAGCAGTACTTC

V gene: TRBV27
J gene: TRBJ1-2
D gene: .
clone size: .
CDR3 protein: CASMTGNYGYTF
CDR3 DNA: TGTGCCAGCATGACCGGGAACTATGGCTACACCTTC

V gene: TRBV7-9
J gene: TRBJ1-4
D gene: .
clone size: .
CDR3 protein: CASSSRRSEKLFF
CDR3 DNA: TGTGCCAGCAGTTCACGTAGGAGTGAAAAACTGTTTTTT

V gene: TRBV15
J gene: TRBJ2-7
D gene: TRBD2
clone size: .
CDR3 protein: CATSRGGAGGPEQYF
CDR3 DNA: TGTGCCACCAGCAGAGGGGGAGCGGGAGGCCCCGAGCAGTACTTC